This TCR beta chain was identified during a study of cytomegalovirus exposure and HLA in healthy donors. Findings and limits, study-wide: After further analysis at a later stage, roughly 15,000 TCR beta sequences were associated with HLA alleles at 0.05 false discovery rate. Several of the most significant clusters were apparently associated with common viral pathogens in a later analysis. A later analysis linked a missense variant in DCLRE1C to the trimming of TCR beta V and J genes. According to a later analysis, most TCR beta chains associated with CMV appeared HLA-restricted.

In the PCR, 60 Vbeta and 13 Jbeta primers were used. The protocol was immunoSEQ multiplex PCR, while the TCRdb copy is restricted to in-frame clones and leaves out a portion. The sample has about 150,000 clones. About this clone: Its antigen is not known.

This CDR3 contains 15 residues. CDR1 is SNHLY and CDR2 is FYNNEI in the germline V gene. Trimming cost V 2 bases and J 5 bases, with 15 bases left between them. The J gene is TRBJ1-1, the V gene TRBV2, with unresolved D. The sequencing input was PBMCs. This TCR came from a woman between 45 and 65 years old in good health and CMV-seronegative. The CDR3 sequence is CASSERTSLGTEAFF. The CDR3 bases are TGTGCCAGCAGTGAAAGGACTTCCCTGGGTACTGAAGCTTTCTTT.